Shown below are 16 T cell receptor beta chains from a single sample sequenced in a study of Graves' ophthalmopathy and Graves' hyperthyroidism. The study amplified TCR beta CDR3 regions using RNA transcripts. First-round RT-PCR employed HTBI primers, with a second-round multiplex PCR after it. TCRdb passed the multiplex PCR reads through MiXCR, listing each CDR3 protein once. The sample includes about 1.1 million distinct CDR3 sequences, 36% of them seen just once. The sequenced sample consisted of peripheral blood or thyroid tissue (not recorded which). All receptors come from an adult man with Graves' hyperthyroidism.

The table lists this clonotype with many counts. The V gene is TRBV19, the J gene TRBJ1-1; D not certain. The germline V gene has CDR1 LNHDA and CDR2 SQIVND (reference sequence). CDR3 length equals 12 residues. V was cut by 9 bases and J by 1 base, with 9 bases left in between. The CDR3 loop reads CASSPRNTEAFF. In DNA, the CDR3 is TGTGCCAGCAGCCCGAGGAACACTGAAGCTTTCTTT.

This clonotype has at least ten counts. This chain joins TRBV11-1 and TRBJ1-1; D unclear. This CDR3 has 13 amino acids. Germline CDR1 is SGHAT and CDR2 is FQDESV (reference sequence). V gave up 0 bases and J gave up 4 bases, with 6 bases separating them. CDR3 protein: CASSLARRTEAFF. The CDR3 nucleotides read TGTGCCAGCAGCTTAGCCAGGCGCACTGAAGCTTTCTTT.

This clonotype was found a few times. Since a much larger clone is just one base distant, this may be a read error. This is likely a read error, given that the CDR3 carries no conserved phenylalanine or tryptophan at its end. The rearrangement uses TRBV7-2 and TRBJ1-1, with D perhaps TRBD1 (6 bases). The CDR3 is made up of 15 amino acids. The germline CDR1 and CDR2 sequences are SGHTA and FQGNSA. V was pared by 2 bases and J by 5 bases, with 15 bases between. The CDR3 region is CASSLSSRGKTEAFL. CDR3 DNA sequence: TGTGCCAGCAGCTTAAGTAGCAGGGGTAAAACTGAAGCTTTCCTT.

At least ten counts were recorded for this clonotype. The chain carries TRBV29-1 and TRBJ2-7; 12 bases are shared with TRBD2. CDR1 is SQVTM and CDR2 is ANQGSEA in the germline V gene. The CDR3 covers 14 residues. Trimming took 6 bases from V and 0 from J; bases not matched to a gene: 3. CDR3 in amino acids: CSVLTSGSSYEQYF. For the CDR3, the DNA is TGCAGCGTCCTGACTAGCGGGAGCTCCTACGAGCAGTACTTC.

V gene TRBV29-1 combines with J gene TRBJ2-7; TRBD2 agrees at 11 bases. In germline, CDR1 is SQVTM, CDR2 ANQGSEA. This CDR3 region has 15 residues. V lost 2 bases, J lost 2 bases, and 5 bases stayed unmatched. The CDR3 here is CSVETPSGRPYEQYF. Here the CDR3 DNA reads TGCAGCGTTGAAACCCCTAGCGGGAGGCCCTACGAGCAGTACTTC.

The chain has TRBV6-1 and TRBJ1-5; D is unclear. V was clipped by 6 bases and J by 6 bases, with 21 bases between them. The CDR3 has 16 residues. Germline lookup yields CDR1 MNHNS and CDR2 SASEGT. DNA of the CDR3: TGTGCCAGCAGCGCCCTGGAGCGGGGATGGAGTCAGCCCCAGCATTTT. Protein: CASSALERGWSQPQHF.

The sample holds a few counts of this clonotype. This chain joins TRBV10-2 and TRBJ1-2; D is perhaps TRBD1 (5 bases). V lost 5 bases and J 6 bases, leaving 13 bases between the germline ends. The CDR3 has 13 residues. CDR1 is WSHSY, CDR2 SAAADI, per germline. In DNA, the CDR3 is TGCGCCAGCAGTCGCCCGACAGAAGATGGCTACACCTTC. Protein sequence: CASSRPTEDGYTF.

This clonotype was seen ten or more times. The junction does not match germline at one end; this may be a read error. V and J are TRBV29-1 and TRBJ1-2; 11 bases match TRBD1. The CDR3 consists of 15 residues. Looked up from germline, CDR1 is SQVTM and CDR2 is ANQGSEA. CDR3 amino acids: CSAEEGQGALYGYTF. In DNA form, the CDR3 reads TGCAGCGCTGAAGAAGGACAGGGGGCGCTTTATGGCTACACCTTC.

The sample holds a few counts of this clonotype. This chain links TRBV25-1 with TRBJ1-1; D may be TRBD1 (5 bases). Trimming removed 3 bases at V and 6 bases at J, with 14 bases between. The CDR3 length is 14 residues. The germline CDR1 and CDR2 sequences are MGHDK and SYGVNS. Written as DNA, the CDR3 is TGTGCCAGCAGTGAGAGGAGGGGTCGCGCTGAAGCTTTCTTT. Translating it yields CASSERRGRAEAFF.

This clonotype was seen many times. This chain joins TRBV7-8 and TRBJ2-7; no clear D. The CDR3 covers 12 residues. Trimming shortened V by 6 bases and J by 2 bases, and 8 bases separated the two germline ends. In germline, CDR1 is SGHVS, CDR2 FQNEAQ. CDR3 region: CASRSTPYEQYF. The CDR3 coding sequence is TGTGCCAGCAGATCAACCCCCTACGAGCAGTACTTC.

V gene TRBV19 combines with J gene TRBJ1-5; D is unresolved. Per germline, CDR1 LNHDA and CDR2 SQIVND (reference sequence). The CDR3 consists of 13 residues. V was shortened by 5 bases and J by 5 bases, with 10 bases between the two germline ends. CDR3 nucleotide sequence: TGTGCCAGTAGTGGCCCAGGATATCAGCCCCAGCATTTT. This sequence encodes CASSGPGYQPQHF.

This clonotype was recorded at least ten times. The chain employs TRBV7-6 and TRBJ2-7; no clear D. This CDR3 comprises 14 residues. Trimming removed 2 bases at V and 0 bases at J, with 8 bases between. Germline V gene lookup returns CDR1 SGHVS and CDR2 FNYEAQ. The CDR3 loop is CASSLSESSYEQYF. In nucleotides, the CDR3 is TGTGCCAGCAGCTTAAGTGAGAGCTCCTACGAGCAGTACTTC.

This clonotype was recorded many times. V gene TRBV11-2 combines with J gene TRBJ1-2; 7 nucleotides line up with TRBD1. CDR3 length equals 13 residues. The junction had 5 bases not matched to a gene; V was cut back by 5 bases and J by 5 bases. Germline V gene lookup returns CDR1 SGHAT and CDR2 FQNNGV. The CDR3 region has the DNA TGTGCCAGCAGCCTGACAGGGAAGTATGGCTACACCTTC. Protein product: CASSLTGKYGYTF.

This clonotype was seen a handful of times. The chain employs TRBV9 and TRBJ2-3, with D perhaps TRBD2 (5 bases). This CDR3 spans 16 amino acids. Germline V CDR1 and CDR2: SGDLS, YYNGEE. V shed 1 base and J shed 4 bases, with 16 bases lying between them. CDR3 region: CASSVKADWGADTQYF. Here the CDR3 DNA reads TGTGCCAGCAGCGTAAAAGCGGACTGGGGTGCAGATACGCAGTATTTT.

This clonotype was detected many times. This chain connects TRBV15 to TRBJ1-2; D ambiguous. Trimming stripped 0 bases from V and 7 bases from J, with 12 bases between. Germline loops: CDR1 LNHNV, CDR2 YYDKDF (reference sequence). The CDR3 is made up of 14 amino acids. CDR3 residues: CATSREGTIRGYTF. The DNA of the CDR3 is TGTGCCACCAGCAGAGAAGGAACAATCCGTGGCTACACCTTC. The full variable domain, with the rest looked up from reference TRBV15 and TRBJ1-2, is DAMVIQNPRYQVTQFGKPVTLSCSQTLNHNVMYWYQQKSSQAPKLLFHYYDKDFNNEADTPDNFQSRRPNTSFCFLDIRSPGLGDTAMYLCATSREGTIRGYTFGSGTRLTVV.

This clonotype was counted many times. The junction does not match germline at one end; this may be a read error. The chain carries TRBV10-3 and TRBJ2-7, with TRBD2 matching over 13 bases. Germline CDR1 reads ENHRY; CDR2 reads SYGVKD. The CDR3 spans 16 residues. The CDR3 spells CASSEGTSGTSYEQYF. Here the CDR3 DNA reads TGTGCCAGCAGTGAAGGGACTAGCGGGACCTCCTACGAGCAGTACTTC.